These 20 T cell receptor beta chains originate from one sample sequenced in a study of sequential checkpoint blockade in melanoma. The treatment is: randomized to nivolumab then ipilimumab (arm A) or the reverse (arm B). Produced via immunoSEQ multiplex PCR; TCRdb's table is partial and in-frame only. The sample yields under 14,000 clones, roughly 52% seen once. The specimen comprised CD8+ T cells sorted from blood (inferred from file names), sampled from a patient given nivolumab and ipilimumab in sequence. Receptors originate from a human donor with melanoma.

The gene calls are TRBV2 and TRBJ2-5; 10 bases fit TRBD2. V lost 6 bases and J lost 0; bases outside the gene matches: 7. Germline CDR1 and CDR2: SNHLY and FYNNEI. This CDR3 spans 16 amino acids. The CDR3 DNA is TGTGCCAGCAGCCCAGGGACTAGCGATAACCAAGAGACCCAGTACTTC. This encodes CASSPGTSDNQETQYF.

The rearrangement uses TRBV4-3 and TRBJ1-1, with D unresolved. The germline V gene encodes CDR1 LGHNA and CDR2 YSLEER. V shed 1 base and J shed 0 bases, with 6 bases lying between them. CDR3 length: 14 residues. This CDR3 is CASSQASMNTEAFF. CDR3 nucleotide sequence: TGCGCCAGCAGCCAAGCATCAATGAACACTGAAGCTTTCTTT.

The chain carries TRBV11-2 and TRBJ2-1; 12 bases match TRBD2. Germline lookup yields CDR1 SGHAT and CDR2 FQNNGV. V was clipped by 1 base and J by 7 bases; unmatched bases: 2. This CDR3 region has 15 residues. The DNA for the CDR3 is TGTGCCAGCAGCTTAGCGACTAGCGGGAGTAATGAGCAGTTCTTC. This translates into CASSLATSGSNEQFF.

This sequence joins TRBV27 and TRBJ2-7; possible D gene TRBD1, 5 bases. Germline lookup yields CDR1 MNHEY and CDR2 SMNVEV (reference sequence). The CDR3 covers 14 residues. Between the trimmed V and J ends, which lost 0 bases and 3 bases, there was a span of 9 bases. CDR3 in DNA: TGTGCCAGCAGTTTATCACAGGCCTACTACGAGCAGTACTTC. This translates into CASSLSQAYYEQYF.

The chain employs TRBV6-5 and TRBJ1-5, with D hard to call. From germline, CDR1 is MNHEY and CDR2 SVGAGI. Trimming removed 0 bases at V and 7 bases at J, with 13 bases between. CDR3 length: 15 residues. The CDR3 nucleotides are TGTGCCAGCAGTTACTCGGAGTCAGTCAACCAGCCCCAGCATTTT. Translating it yields CASSYSESVNQPQHF.

The CDR3 protein is CASSKARTFDWHTEAFF. As DNA, the CDR3 is TGTGCCAGCAGCAAAGCACGGACATTCGACTGGCACACTGAAGCTTTCTTT. The gene calls are TRBV21-1 and TRBJ1-1; TRBD1, the D gene given by the table, was not confirmed from the DNA. TRBV21-1 is termed a pseudogene. This CDR3 has 17 amino acids.

The J gene is TRBJ2-3, the V gene TRBV7-9; TRBD2 matches at 13 bases. CDR3 length: 18 residues. CDR1 is SEHNR and CDR2 is FQNEAQ in the germline V gene (reference sequence). The J segment lost 0 bases and the V segment lost 1 base, leaving 4 bases of the junction unmatched. As DNA, the CDR3 is TGTGCCAGCAGCTTAGGACTAGCGGGAGGTACTAGCACAGATACGCAGTATTTT. Its protein is CASSLGLAGGTSTDTQYF.

The genes are TRBV19 and TRBJ1-4; no clear D gene. Germline V CDR1 and CDR2: LNHDA, SQIVND (reference sequence). CDR3 size: 10 residues. Trimming removed 10 bases at V and 14 bases at J, with 14 bases between. CDR3 in DNA: TGTGCCAACAATCGAGGGTATCTGTTTTTT. Amino acid sequence: CANNRGYLFF.

V usage is TRBV19 and J usage is TRBJ2-1; tentative D call: TRBD1 (5 bases). The CDR3 is made up of 15 amino acids. V was cut by 3 bases and J by 7 bases, with 16 bases left in between. Germline assignment: CDR1 LNHDA and CDR2 SQIVND (reference sequence). Written as DNA, the CDR3 is TGTGCCAGTAGTATCCCTCAGGGATTTACAAATGAGCAGTTCTTC. Amino acid sequence: CASSIPQGFTNEQFF.

CDR3 DNA sequence: TGTGCCAGCAGCTTGACCGGGACTAGCGGACTAAATGAGCAGTTCTTC. This encodes CASSLTGTSGLNEQFF. The chain employs TRBV5-6 and TRBJ2-1; TRBD2 agrees at 11 bases. The germline V gene has CDR1 SGHDT and CDR2 YYEEEE. Losses at the gene ends were 1 base for V and 7 bases for J; bases not matched to a gene: 7. This CDR3 contains 16 residues.

The chain is built from TRBV7-9 and TRBJ1-6, with 10 bases fitting TRBD1. The CDR3 consists of 16 residues. Germline V gene sequence: CDR1 SEHNR, CDR2 FQNEAQ (reference sequence). V was clipped by 2 bases and J by 5 bases; unmatched bases: 3. In nucleotides, the CDR3 is TGTGCCAGCAGCTTATTTGGACAGGGGGATAATTCACCCCTCCACTTT. Translation: CASSLFGQGDNSPLHF.

This clone was detected only once. The chain is built from TRBV19 and TRBJ2-1, with D unclear. In germline, CDR1 is LNHDA, CDR2 SQIVND (reference sequence). The CDR3 length is 11 residues. V lost 2 bases and J lost 10, with 6 bases in between. This CDR3 reads CASSITGEQFF. For the CDR3, the DNA is TGTGCCAGTAGTATAACCGGGGAGCAGTTCTTC.

This chain joins TRBV7-9 and TRBJ2-2; D remains unclear. There are 11 residues in the CDR3. The germline V gene encodes CDR1 SEHNR and CDR2 FQNEAQ (reference sequence). Between the trimmed V and J ends, which lost 10 bases and 7 bases, there was a span of 10 bases. DNA of the CDR3: TGTGCCACCGAGCCCGACGGGGAGCTGTTTTTT. It yields the protein CATEPDGELFF.

In nucleotides, the CDR3 is TGTGCCAGCATTCTAGGGGTTCCAGGGGGCCGAAGAGATACGCAGTATTTT. Translated: CASILGVPGGRRDTQYF. The rearrangement links TRBV28 to TRBJ2-3, with TRBD1 identical over 8 bases. The CDR3 runs 17 residues. Germline assignment: CDR1 MDHEN and CDR2 SYDVKM. V lost 7 bases, J lost 5 bases, and 17 bases stayed unmatched. The full variable domain, in which reference TRBV28 and TRBJ2-3 provide the parts outside the CDR3, is DVKVTQSSRYLVKRTGEKVFLECVQDMDHENMFWYRQDPGLGLRLIYFSYDVKMKEKGDIPEGYSVSREKKERFSLILESASTNQTSMYLCASILGVPGGRRDTQYFGPGTRLTVL.

The CDR3, as DNA: TGTGCCAGCAGTTATTCGGCGGGGGGCTGGGAGCAGTACTTC. It yields the protein CASSYSAGGWEQYF. J is TRBJ2-7 and V is TRBV27; 8 nucleotides align to TRBD2. V lost 4 bases, J lost 7 bases, and 9 bases stayed unmatched. This CDR3 spans 14 amino acids. Looked up from germline, CDR1 is MNHEY and CDR2 is SMNVEV (reference sequence).

J is TRBJ2-3 and V is TRBV29-1; D perhaps matches TRBD2 (6 bases). The length of the CDR3 is 14 residues. Germline loops: CDR1 SQVTM, CDR2 ANQGSEA. V lost 3 bases, J lost 3 bases, and 13 bases lay in between. The CDR3 DNA reads TGCAGCGTTGAGGGGGGTTTGGGTACAGATACGCAGTATTTT. Residues: CSVEGGLGTDTQYF.

This clone was picked up one time. The chain combines TRBV9 with TRBJ1-2; 7 nucleotides line up with TRBD1. The length of the CDR3 is 16 residues. Looked up from germline, CDR1 is SGDLS and CDR2 is YYNGEE. With 0 bases clipped from V and 0 bases from J, the junction kept 5 bases outside the gene matches. The CDR3 nucleotides read TGTGCCAGCAGCGTAGCAGGGGGATCGGCTAACTATGGCTACACCTTC. Translating it yields CASSVAGGSANYGYTF.

The chain uses TRBV4-3 and TRBJ2-2; D ambiguous. The germline CDR1 and CDR2 sequences are LGHNA and YSLEER. This CDR3 spans 15 amino acids. Between the trimmed V and J ends, which lost 4 bases and 1 base, there was a span of 10 bases. The CDR3 is CASSPSDGNTGELFF. CDR3 nucleotide sequence: TGCGCCAGCAGCCCAAGCGACGGGAACACCGGGGAGCTGTTTTTT.

This chain joins TRBV28 and TRBJ2-7; 12 bases agree with TRBD1. This CDR3 is built from 14 residues. J lost 7 bases, V lost 3 bases, and 4 bases had no gene match. CDR1 is MDHEN and CDR2 is SYDVKM in the germline V gene. CDR3 in amino acids: CASSFGTGGGEQYF. The CDR3 DNA is TGTGCCAGCAGTTTTGGGACAGGGGGCGGGGAGCAGTACTTC.

J is TRBJ1-1 and V is TRBV4-3; D remains unclear. Trimming removed 0 bases at V and 1 base at J, with 9 bases between. There are 15 residues in the CDR3. Germline CDR1 LGHNA, CDR2 YSLEER. Here the CDR3 reads CASSQDRLANTEAFF. Written as DNA, the CDR3 is TGCGCCAGCAGCCAAGACCGGCTAGCGAACACTGAAGCTTTCTTT.